The T cell receptor beta chain described here comes from a study of shared clonotypes between healthy human individuals (dated by TCRdb to about 2020). About the investigation overall: The cohort comprised a couple of women and three men aged 18 to 49 years. For each donor, three plates each were used for CD4 naive and CD4 memory, two plates were used for CD8 naive, and one plate was used for CD8 memory. Blood TCR repertoires of about five healthy adults were deeply sequenced to estimate repertoire size and the extent of clonotype sharing between individuals. Libraries were prepared and TCR repertoires were sequenced by different laboratories using diverse techniques, in order to increase sequencing depth and limit assay-specific biases. Leukapheresis yielded between about 0.94 and 9 billion PBMCs per donor. Overall study results and their limits: Larger estimated clonotype richness was generally found for naive subsets than for memory subsets. About 5% of naive CD4, 3.5% of naive CD8, roughly 2.4% of memory CD4, and 0.35% to 0.4% of memory CD8 clonotypes were shared across several donors. Even with the large sequencing depth, rarefaction of the sorted-subset datasets indicated that sequencing was incomplete. The genetic and exposure-history diversity represented was limited by the small number of donors. Sampling was restricted to blood, and TCR repertoires in tissue are likely to differ from TCR repertoires in blood. Pairwise subsampling indicated that sequencing depth was expected to affect the degree of clonotype sharing among donors. Compared with non-shared clonotypes, clonotypes shared by all four sorted-subset donors had higher generation probabilities.

The donors were healthy, HIV-negative adults who had no recently reported acute infections or vaccinations. Every donor was a Caucasian adult living in Nashville, Tennessee, USA. CD4+ T cells were enriched by magnetic negative selection; naive cells were then positively selected on CD45RA, and the negative fraction formed the memory subset. After blood collection by leukapheresis, PBMCs were isolated using Ficoll-Histopaque density gradient centrifugation and then cryopreserved in the vapor phase of liquid nitrogen. Analytical flow cytometry was used to check the purity and quantity of each magnetically sorted T cell population. From each sorted fraction, genomic DNA was isolated and quantified by UV absorbance on a Nanodrop 2000c. Taken from the germline V gene, the CDR1 and CDR2 loops are SGHTA and FQGNSA. The CDR3 spans 15 residues, from the cysteine through the phenylalanine. The CDR3 DNA has 45 bases and is translated from base 1. Trimming takes 5 bases from V and 5 bases from J, and the germline ends sit 18 bases apart.

Using the deep immunoSEQ assay, multiplex PCR amplified TCR CDR3 regions from genomic DNA. For each cell subset, the extracted genomic DNA was distributed evenly across all wells of several immunoSEQ 96-well plates, and each plate served as one replicate. Each replicate PCR for sorted subsets received approximately 200 ng genomic DNA, equal to tens of thousands of T cell genomes. Purified libraries were quantified with a Qubit 3.0 fluorometer, sized on a Bioanalyzer 2100, and re-quantified with the KAPA Library Quantification kit. Every immunoSEQ 96-well plate was sequenced on a separate single-read 150-cycle Illumina NextSeq 550 flow cell. Turning to the authors' computational methods: Because the immunoSEQ output included only junctional sequences and no quality scores, the filtering could not be the same as the filtering used for full-length reads. Sequences were annotated with PyIR, a Python wrapper for IgBLAST v1.9, using IMGT germline references to assign V/J genes and CDR3. Reads with weak V/J assignments (E-value above 1e-6), missing CDR3, stop codons, out-of-frame junctions, or ambiguous translated residues were removed. V3J clonotypes were defined by identical inferred V gene, J gene, and CDR3 amino acid sequence. Percentage overlap between repertoires was computed as shared unique clonotypes divided by the size of the smaller repertoire. RTK rarefaction, the Chao1 estimator, and Recon v2.1 estimates of unobserved clonotypes were used to assess repertoire richness. Generation probabilities were computed with OLGA for all TCRbeta clonotypes obtained by the gDNA method from a few donors. Drawn from immuneACCESS, this table holds only the in-frame rearrangements with V and J called that TCRdb kept. Clones are partly lost; checked studies trace under half to an unresolved V gene and leave the rest unexplained. D and trimming come from the DNA, and the V and J calls and clone size come from that table. This sample gives a few million clones in total; 85% to 95% of them show up just once. The ten largest account for roughly 0.36% of the sample.

Turning to this clone: The target of this receptor is not known. No much larger clone is present one base from it, and per-base qualities are unavailable.

The V gene is TRBV7-2 and the J gene is TRBJ2-5; perhaps TRBD1 is the D gene, with 6 bases matching. The sample consisted of naive CD4+ T cells from PBMCs. This specimen's cell subset or site label, interpreted: CD45RA+ positively selected. This TCR was recovered from a man aged 18 to 35 in good health. Some clones in this sample may be carry-over from other donors' samples. The bases read TGTGCCAGCAGCATTACTGGGGGACACAGGGAGACCCAGTACTTC. This yields the protein CASSITGGHRETQYF.